Each of the 5 T cell receptor beta chains below was sequenced from the same sample in a study of CXCR3-negative and CXCR3-positive naive CD8 T cells. Study-wide findings and caveats: CXCR3-positive naive cells carried more hydrophobic TRB CDR3s than CXCR3-negative naive cells did.

The antigens of these receptors remain unknown. The libraries of TRB cDNA were constructed through 5' RACE using UMI labels. TCRdb re-called the 5' RACE reads; one entry per CDR3 protein, DNA not given. The sample spans about 120,000 distinct CDR3 sequences; the ten largest clones claim roughly 0.62%. Sequencing used naive CXCR3+ CD8+ T cells from blood. The subset is: CD45RO-CCR7+CD27+CD95- naive CD8+ T cells expressing CXCR3 (TNR3+). The origin of the receptors is a human donor in good health. Some clones in this sample may be carry-over from other donors' samples.

The chain couples TRBV5-6 to TRBJ2-7; the D gene TCRdb calls, TRBD1, cannot be checked with no DNA. The CDR3 has 14 residues. Germline loops: CDR1 SGHDT, CDR2 YYEEEE. CDR3: CASSYEQGAYEQYF.

CDR3 protein: CASSFLLSNEQFF. The rearrangement uses TRBV6-2 or TRBV6-3 and TRBJ2-1. CDR3 size: 13 residues. Germline loops: CDR1 MNHEY, CDR2 SVGEGT.

J is TRBJ2-7 and V is TRBV7-9; the D call of TRBD2 rests on TCRdb alone, since no DNA is present to check it. This CDR3 contains 14 residues. Germline CDR1 SEHNR, CDR2 FQNEAQ (reference sequence). The CDR3 is CASSLSGGTYEQYF.

The chain employs TRBV5-5 and TRBJ2-1. The CDR3 runs to 13 residues. Germline assignment: CDR1 SGHKS and CDR2 YYEKEE (reference sequence). The CDR3 protein is CASSEPGDNEQFF.

The rearrangement links TRBV12-3 or TRBV12-4 to TRBJ2-7; the D gene TCRdb calls, TRBD1, cannot be checked with no DNA. The CDR3 is made up of 14 amino acids. CDR3 sequence reads: CASSLRPNRDEQYF.